The 28 T cell receptor beta chains below were found in one sample sequenced in a study of blood T cell repertoires in COVID-19. Produced via immunoSEQ multiplex PCR; TCRdb's table is partial and in-frame only. There are just under 70,000 clones in the sample; 86% occur only once, and roughly 8% lies in the top ten. The sequenced material came from peripheral blood. Receptors originate from a man aged 25-40 years with acute or convalescent COVID-19.

The V gene is TRBV15, the J gene TRBJ1-4, with D perhaps TRBD1 (6 bases). The germline V gene has CDR1 LNHNV and CDR2 YYDKDF (reference sequence). The ends were cut back, 3 bases at V and 3 bases at J, with 14 bases in the middle. CDR3 length equals 16 residues. The CDR3 DNA sequence: TGTGCCACCAGCAGGGGACAAGCCGGGGCTAATGAAAAACTGTTTTTT. It yields the protein CATSRGQAGANEKLFF. Supplemented by reference TRBV15 and TRBJ1-4, the full variable domain reads DAMVIQNPRYQVTQFGKPVTLSCSQTLNHNVMYWYQQKSSQAPKLLFHYYDKDFNNEADTPDNFQSRRPNTSFCFLDIRSPGLGDTAMYLCATSRGQAGANEKLFFGSGTQLSVL.

The chain links TRBV6-6 to TRBJ2-3, with TRBD2 matching over 10 bases. Trimming took 6 bases from V and 1 from J; bases not matched to a gene: 7. Germline V gene data show CDR1 as MNHNY and CDR2 as SVGAGI (reference sequence). This CDR3 contains 16 residues. The CDR3 is CASSPSGTSGTDTQYF. The CDR3 nucleotides are TGTGCCAGCAGCCCTTCCGGGACTAGCGGCACAGATACGCAGTATTTT.

This clone has only one observation. This chain's CDR3 is CSGRRETTKTQYF. CDR3 nucleotides: TGCAGCGGGCGGCGGGAAACCACGAAGACCCAGTACTTC. The chain is built from TRBV29-1 and TRBJ2-5; possible D gene TRBD2, 6 bases. Germline V gene lookup returns CDR1 SQVTM and CDR2 ANQGSEA. The V end lost 7 bases, the J end lost 6 bases, and 18 bases lay between the germline ends. The CDR3 sequence is 13 residues long.

The chain uses TRBV19 and TRBJ2-7; D not certain. V was trimmed by 1 base and J by 3 bases, leaving 10 bases between them. CDR1 is LNHDA and CDR2 is SQIVND in the germline V gene (reference sequence). This CDR3 has 14 residues. The CDR3 loop reads CASSIGLESYEQYF. The CDR3 DNA is TGTGCCAGTAGTATAGGGCTGGAGAGCTACGAGCAGTACTTC.

V is TRBV7-9 and J is TRBJ2-2; D gene uncertain. The germline V gene has CDR1 SEHNR and CDR2 FQNEAQ (reference sequence). CDR3 size: 17 residues. Trimming took off 2 bases at V and 5 bases at J, with 18 bases between the two ends. Written as DNA, the CDR3 is TGTGCCAGCAGCTTAACAACCGTGGCCGTCGTTACCGGGGAGCTGTTTTTT. This encodes CASSLTTVAVVTGELFF.

The J gene is TRBJ2-5, the V gene TRBV28, with TRBD1 matching 11 bases. Trimming removed 6 bases from V and 5 bases from J; junction bases left unmatched: 5. The germline V gene has CDR1 MDHEN and CDR2 SYDVKM. The CDR3 is 14 amino acids. The CDR3 sequence: CASRRTGGRETQYF. CDR3 DNA: TGTGCCAGCAGACGGACAGGGGGCCGGGAGACCCAGTACTTC.

The genes are TRBV28 and TRBJ2-7, with D tentatively TRBD2 (6 bases). Germline CDR1 reads MDHEN; CDR2 reads SYDVKM. Between the trimmed V and J ends, which lost 5 bases and 1 base, there was a span of 15 bases. The CDR3 is 15 amino acids. For the CDR3, the DNA is TGTGCCAGCAGTCAGGTCAGAGGAGGGTCCTACGAGCAGTACTTC. This gives the protein CASSQVRGGSYEQYF. Full variable domain (outside the CDR3, taken from reference TRBV28 and TRBJ2-7): DVKVTQSSRYLVKRTGEKVFLECVQDMDHENMFWYRQDPGLGLRLIYFSYDVKMKEKGDIPEGYSVSREKKERFSLILESASTNQTSMYLCASSQVRGGSYEQYFGPGTRLTVT.

The rearrangement joins TRBV5-8 to TRBJ2-6; 10 bases fit TRBD1. The CDR3 loop spans 18 amino acids. Germline assignment: CDR1 SGHTS and CDR2 YDEGEE. With 4 bases clipped from V and 1 base from J, the junction kept 8 bases outside the gene matches. This CDR3 reads CASSRPGQGFSGANVLTF. The DNA of the CDR3 is TGTGCCAGCAGCAGACCGGGACAGGGGTTTTCTGGGGCCAACGTCCTGACTTTC. The full variable domain, rest sourced from reference TRBV5-8 and TRBJ2-6, is EAGVTQSPTHLIKTRGQQATLRCSPISGHTSVYWYQQALGLGLQFLLWYDEGEERNRGNFPPRFSGRQFPNYSSELNVNALELEDSALYLCASSRPGQGFSGANVLTFGAGSRLTVL.

The chain links TRBV5-1 to TRBJ1-5; no definite D call. The CDR3 contains 14 residues. V lost 3 bases and J lost 2, with 9 bases in between. The germline V gene has CDR1 SGHRS and CDR2 YFSETQ. The CDR3 DNA follows: TGCGCCAGCAGCTCTGGCGGGGGCAATCAGCCCCAGCATTTT. It encodes CASSSGGGNQPQHF.

With regard to this clone: Other DNA sequences in this sample translate to the same CDR3. The chain links TRBV5-1 to TRBJ1-4; 9 nucleotides match TRBD1. The CDR3 loop spans 14 amino acids. Germline lookup yields CDR1 SGHRS and CDR2 YFSETQ. The J segment lost 5 bases and the V segment lost 5 bases, leaving 4 bases of the junction unmatched. CDR3 sequence (DNA): TGCGCCAGCAGTTCCGGGACAGGGAATGAAAAACTGTTTTTT. This gives the protein CASSSGTGNEKLFF.

This clone was recorded once. This chain links TRBV7-2 with TRBJ2-2; tentatively, D is TRBD2 (5 bases). CDR3 length equals 15 residues. Germline V gene data show CDR1 as SGHTA and CDR2 as FQGNSA. Between the trimmed V and J ends, which lost 1 base and 5 bases, there was a span of 11 bases. CDR3 coding DNA: TGTGCCAGCAGCTTAGGAGGGCCGGGGACCGGGGAGCTGTTTTTT. Its translation: CASSLGGPGTGELFF.

This chain links TRBV6-6 with TRBJ2-3, with TRBD1 matching over 10 bases. From germline, CDR1 is MNHNY and CDR2 SVGAGI (reference sequence). There are 14 residues in the CDR3. V lost 4 bases and J lost 4; bases outside the gene matches: 2. The CDR3 reads CASSWGTGADTQYF. The CDR3 DNA sequence: TGTGCCAGCAGTTGGGGGACAGGGGCAGATACGCAGTATTTT.

This clone has just one count. An end of the junction does not agree with germline; a read error may underlie this. The rearrangement links TRBV7-7 to TRBJ2-2, with 8 bases fitting TRBD1. The germline CDR1 and CDR2 sequences are SSHAT and FNYEAQ (reference sequence). The CDR3 loop spans 14 amino acids. CDR3 region: CASRQTGDTGELFF. For the CDR3, the DNA is TGTGCTAGCAGACAGACAGGGGACACCGGGGAGCTGTTTTTT. The variable domain in full, with the rest retrieved from reference TRBV7-7 and TRBJ2-2, is GAGVSQSPRYKVTKRGQDVTLRCDPISSHATLYWYQQALGQGPEFLTYFNYEAQPDKSGLPSDRFSAERPEGSISTLTIQRTEQRDSAMYRCASRQTGDTGELFFGEGSRLTVL.

This clone was recorded a few times. The CDR3 loop reads CASSVGTGSEQFF. Here the CDR3 DNA reads TGTGCCAGCAGCGTAGGAACAGGGAGCGAGCAGTTCTTC. The chain joins TRBV9 to TRBJ2-1; a weak D match, TRBD1 (6 bases). The CDR3 extends over 13 amino acids. The ends were cut back, 0 bases at V and 10 bases at J, with 11 bases in the middle. Germline assignment: CDR1 SGDLS and CDR2 YYNGEE.

The chain joins TRBV24-1 to TRBJ2-5; D possibly corresponds to TRBD1 (5 bases). Deletions cut 0 bases from V and 4 bases from J, with 14 bases between. In germline, CDR1 is KGHDR, CDR2 SFDVKD. The CDR3 contains 16 residues. CDR3: CATSDLQGASGETQYF. The CDR3 DNA is TGTGCCACCAGTGATTTGCAAGGGGCCTCAGGAGAGACCCAGTACTTC.

The CDR3 DNA sequence: TGTGCCAGCAGCCCCCCTGGTACAGGGGTCCACACCGGGGAGCTGTTTTTT. It codes for CASSPPGTGVHTGELFF. The rearrangement links TRBV7-6 to TRBJ2-2; 7 bases are a match to TRBD1. Trimming cost V 5 bases and J 3 bases; bases outside gene matches: 12. The CDR3 is 17 residues long. Germline CDR1 is SGHVS and CDR2 is FNYEAQ.

This rearrangement joins TRBV28 to TRBJ1-1, with TRBD1 as a possible D gene (5 bases). The V and J ends lost 3 bases and 5 bases respectively, with 10 bases between them. The CDR3 is made up of 13 amino acids. Germline V gene sequence: CDR1 MDHEN, CDR2 SYDVKM. The CDR3: CASSFQGRTEAFF. In nucleotides, the CDR3 is TGTGCCAGCAGTTTTCAGGGTAGGACTGAAGCTTTCTTT.

J is TRBJ1-4 and V is TRBV28; TRBD1 agrees at 7 bases. The V gene's germline CDR1 is MDHEN and CDR2 SYDVKM. The CDR3 consists of 13 residues. The ends lost 2 bases at V and 7 bases at J; junction bases unmatched: 1. The CDR3 loop reads CASSLQGGEKLFF. The CDR3 DNA follows: TGTGCCAGCAGTTTACAGGGGGGTGAAAAACTGTTTTTT.

This clone appeared once. This chain joins TRBV6-2 or TRBV6-3 and TRBJ2-1, with 8 nucleotides matching TRBD2. J gave up 12 bases and V 2 bases, and 9 bases lay outside the gene matches. This CDR3 spans 14 amino acids. Germline lookup yields CDR1 MNHEY and CDR2 SVGEGT. In nucleotides, the CDR3 is TGTGCCAGCAGTTACCCCCAAAGCGGGAGTATGCAGTTCTTC. Amino acid sequence: CASSYPQSGSMQFF.

The chain joins TRBV28 to TRBJ1-5; D remains unclear. Trimming removed 6 bases from V and 2 bases from J, with 14 bases in between. The V gene's germline CDR1 is MDHEN and CDR2 SYDVKM. The CDR3 consists of 15 residues. CDR3 sequence: CASSPTGLGNQPQHF. CDR3 bases: TGTGCCAGCAGCCCAACCGGACTGGGCAATCAGCCCCAGCATTTT.

Worth noting for this clone: The junction and the germline gene differ at one end; a read error may be behind it. This chain uses TRBV5-6 with TRBJ2-1, with 9 nucleotides matching TRBD1. CDR1 is SGHDT and CDR2 is YYEEEE in the germline V gene. This CDR3 has 15 residues. DNA for the CDR3: TGTGCCAGCAGCGGCGGGACAGGGACTTACAGTGAGCAGTTCTTC. Amino acids: CASSGGTGTYSEQFF.

This chain links TRBV24-1 with TRBJ1-4, with 7 bases matching TRBD1. CDR1 is KGHDR, CDR2 SFDVKD, per germline. The CDR3 sequence is 13 residues long. V lost 9 bases and J lost 8; bases outside the gene matches: 8. Here the CDR3 DNA reads TGTGCCACCTCCACAGGGGCTAGAGAAAAACTGTTTTTT. Protein sequence: CATSTGAREKLFF.

CDR3 in DNA: TGTGCCAGCAGCGTCTTGAACACTGAAGCTTTCTTT. It specifies CASSVLNTEAFF. The chain couples TRBV7-9 to TRBJ1-1; D is undetermined. CDR1 and CDR2 (germline): SEHNR, FQNEAQ (reference sequence). V shed 5 bases and J shed 0 bases, with 4 bases lying between them. This CDR3 has 12 amino acids.

The chain uses TRBV19 and TRBJ1-5; 8 positions match TRBD1. Germline values: CDR1 LNHDA, CDR2 SQIVND (reference sequence). Unmatched junction bases numbered 6, after V lost 6 bases and J lost 2 bases. The CDR3 is 15 residues long. Written as DNA, the CDR3 is TGTGCCAGTAGGCTGACAGGGGCGGGCAATCAGCCCCAGCATTTT. This translates into CASRLTGAGNQPQHF. The full variable domain, its missing parts supplied by reference TRBV19 and TRBJ1-5, is DGGITQSPKYLFRKEGQNVTLSCEQNLNHDAMYWYRQDPGQGLRLIYYSQIVNDFQKGDIAEGYSVSREKKESFPLTVTSAQKNPTAFYLCASRLTGAGNQPQHFGDGTRLSIL.

CDR3 amino acids: CASRKLADSDTQYF. CDR3 coding DNA: TGTGCCAGCAGAAAACTAGCGGACTCAGATACGCAGTATTTT. The chain uses TRBV7-9 and TRBJ2-3, with 8 bases matching TRBD2. This CDR3 has 14 amino acids. Germline-derived CDR1 and CDR2 are SEHNR and FQNEAQ (reference sequence). V gave up 6 bases and J gave up 4 bases; unmatched junction bases: 6. The whole variable domain, remainder taken from reference TRBV7-9 and TRBJ2-3, is DTGVSQNPRHKITKRGQNVTFRCDPISEHNRLYWYRQTLGQGPEFLTYFQNEAQLEKSRLLSDRFSAERPKGSFSTLEIQRTEQGDSAMYLCASRKLADSDTQYFGPGTRLTVL.

V is TRBV28 and J is TRBJ2-1; 11 bases fit TRBD2. CDR1 is MDHEN, CDR2 SYDVKM, per germline. This CDR3 has 13 residues. The J segment lost 10 bases and the V segment lost 5 bases, leaving 4 bases of the junction unmatched. The CDR3 sequence: CASSTSGSREQFF. The CDR3 DNA reads TGTGCCAGCAGTACTAGCGGGAGTCGCGAGCAGTTCTTC.

The CDR3 bases are TGCGCCAGCAGCCAAGATGGACTAGCGATAGTAAATGAGCAGTTCTTC. Residues: CASSQDGLAIVNEQFF. V usage is TRBV4-1 and J usage is TRBJ2-1, with 9 bases fitting TRBD2. The CDR3 is 16 residues long. Per the germline V gene, CDR1 is MGHRA and CDR2 is YSYEKL. The trim removed 0 bases at V and 7 bases at J, leaving 7 bases unmatched.

The J gene is TRBJ1-2, the V gene TRBV28; D may be TRBD1 (5 bases). V was cut by 2 bases and J by 8 bases, with 12 bases left in between. The V gene's germline CDR1 is MDHEN and CDR2 SYDVKM. This CDR3 comprises 13 residues. The CDR3 region has the DNA TGTGCCAGCAGTTTAGCAGGGCCGGAAGGCTACACCTTC. Its translation: CASSLAGPEGYTF.